The entry below describes one T cell receptor beta chain. J lost 1 base, V lost 0 bases, and 5 bases had no gene match. The CDR3 has 16 residues. Germline V gene data show CDR1 as GTSNPN and CDR2 as SVGIG (reference sequence). The sample is drawn from a study of Ad26.COV2.S vaccination and SARS-CoV-2 variants. About the research overall: Vaccine-arm donor from the placebo-controlled COV1001 Ad26.COV2.S trial. Ad26.COV2.S shots went into the muscle once or twice, 56 days apart.

Documented treatment: some 20 received Ad26.COV2.S at low or high dose, single or two shots; about 5 received placebo; per-sample allocation not given. Sampling was performed 63 days after the first vaccine or placebo injection. Boston supplied an adult donor aged 18-55 years. The repertoire was sequenced with immunoSEQ multiplex PCR; TCRdb's copy has only in-frame clones and lacks some. The profile shows hundreds of thousands of clones, 70% to 90% of them singletons. The material was peripheral blood, obtained in a trial of Ad26.COV2.S vaccine versus placebo. V usage is TRBV30 and J usage is TRBJ2-3; 9 bases map to TRBD2. The source is a person aged 18-65 years who received the Ad26.COV2.S COVID-19 vaccine or a placebo. CDR3 in amino acids: CAWSVRASGGTDTQYF. CDR3 in DNA: TGTGCCTGGAGTGTTAGGGCTAGCGGGGGCACAGATACGCAGTATTTT.